These 5 T cell receptor beta chains originate from one sample sequenced in a study of T cell changes during pregnancy in multiple sclerosis. Sequencing used immunoSEQ multiplex PCR; TCRdb keeps in-frame clones, though not all of them. The sample has under 80,000 clones, under 95% seen once. The specimen comprised CD4+ T cells from peripheral blood mononuclear cells, sampled in the second trimester of pregnancy. The receptors derive from a female donor with multiple sclerosis, enrolled in a pregnancy study.

J is TRBJ2-1 and V is TRBV11-2; tentative D call: TRBD2 (7 bases). V lost 4 bases and J lost 2, with 18 bases in between. This CDR3 region has 17 residues. Per germline, CDR1 SGHAT and CDR2 FQNNGV. Here the CDR3 reads CASSSRGTGGTYNEQFF. The CDR3, as DNA: TGTGCCAGCAGCTCTAGGGGGACGGGAGGTACCTACAATGAGCAGTTCTTC.

The chain is built from TRBV21-1 and TRBJ2-7; the DNA was not compared with TRBD1, the D call given in the table. TRBV21-1 is listed as a pseudogene. This CDR3 is 17 amino acids long. Written as DNA, the CDR3 is TGTGCCAGCAGCAAGAGGGGGAAGTGGGGGCCCCCCTACGAGCAGTACTTC. Its translation is CASSKRGKWGPPYEQYF.

This sequence joins TRBV18 and TRBJ1-1, with D possibly matching TRBD1 (5 bases). Germline assignment: CDR1 KGHSH and CDR2 LQKENI. The CDR3 is 16 amino acids. V was trimmed by 1 base and J by 3 bases, leaving 15 bases between them. The CDR3 sequence is CASSPQGRGRDTEAFF. CDR3 DNA: TGTGCCAGCTCACCACAGGGACGGGGGAGGGACACTGAAGCTTTCTTT.

The V call is TRBV6-5, the J call TRBJ2-2, with D tentatively TRBD2 (5 bases). Germline V gene lookup returns CDR1 MNHEY and CDR2 SVGAGI. CDR3 length: 13 amino acids. V was shortened by 2 bases and J by 7 bases, with 8 bases between the two germline ends. The CDR3 region is CASSYPRDGELFF. The CDR3 coding sequence is TGTGCCAGCAGTTACCCGAGGGACGGGGAGCTGTTTTTT.

V is TRBV4-3 and J is TRBJ2-1; 9 bases match TRBD2. The CDR3 covers 16 residues. CDR1 is LGHNA, CDR2 YSLEER, per germline. Trimming cost V 4 bases and J 10 bases; bases outside gene matches: 14. The CDR3 reads CASSRTPSGGSREQFF. The CDR3 DNA reads as TGCGCCAGCAGCCGTACTCCCAGCGGGGGGTCGCGGGAGCAGTTCTTC.